What follows describes a single TCR beta chain. Its antigen is still unknown. PCR primers comprised 60 Vbeta and 13 Jbeta primers. The data were produced by immunoSEQ multiplex PCR, yet TCRdb's version contains in-frame clones alone and is incomplete. The sample lists some 85,000 clones; around 77% were seen once. This record belongs to a study of cytomegalovirus exposure and HLA in healthy donors. Study-wide findings and caveats: Rarity characterized most TCR sequences, yet some public TCRs appeared in many donors. Sequence variants that were highly shared formed a cluster that was likely a sequencing artifact.

The CDR3 is 15 amino acids. The V and J ends lost 6 bases and 5 bases, in that order; junction bases with no gene match: 12. The germline V gene encodes CDR1 LNHDA and CDR2 SQIVND (reference sequence). V gene TRBV19 combines with J gene TRBJ2-5; 7 bases are shared with TRBD1. The sequenced sample consisted of PBMCs. The TCR was taken from a man aged 25 to 40 in good health and CMV-seronegative. Written as DNA, the CDR3 is TGTGCCAGTAGCATTACCGGGACAGCTCAGGAGACCCAGTACTTC. Amino acids: CASSITGTAQETQYF.